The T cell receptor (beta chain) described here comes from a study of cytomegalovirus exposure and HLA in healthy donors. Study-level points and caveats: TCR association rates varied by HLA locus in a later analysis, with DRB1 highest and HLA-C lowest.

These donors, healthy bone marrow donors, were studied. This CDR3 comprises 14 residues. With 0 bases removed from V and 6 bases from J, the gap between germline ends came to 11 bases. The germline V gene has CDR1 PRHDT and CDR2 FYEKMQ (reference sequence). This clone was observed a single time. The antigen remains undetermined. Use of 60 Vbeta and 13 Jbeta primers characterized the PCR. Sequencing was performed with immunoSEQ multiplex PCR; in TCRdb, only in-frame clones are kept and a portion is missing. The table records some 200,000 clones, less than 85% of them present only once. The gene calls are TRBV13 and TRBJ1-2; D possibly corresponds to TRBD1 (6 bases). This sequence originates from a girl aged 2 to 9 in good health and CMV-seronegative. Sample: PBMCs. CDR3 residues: CASSLGGQGNGYTF. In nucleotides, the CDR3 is TGTGCCAGCAGCTTAGGTGGGCAGGGGAATGGCTACACCTTC.